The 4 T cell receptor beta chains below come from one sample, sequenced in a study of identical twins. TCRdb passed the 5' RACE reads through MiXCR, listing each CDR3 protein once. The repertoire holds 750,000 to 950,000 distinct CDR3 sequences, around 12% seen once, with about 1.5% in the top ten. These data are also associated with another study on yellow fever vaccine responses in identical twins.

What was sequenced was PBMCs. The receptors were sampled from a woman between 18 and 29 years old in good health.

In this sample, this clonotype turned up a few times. CDR3 bases: TGTGCCAGCAGTTCCCGCCCGGGACACCACCAAGAGACCCAGTACTTC. This sequence encodes CASSSRPGHHQETQYF. This chain links TRBV28 with TRBJ2-5; the D gene is possibly TRBD1 (6 bases). Trimming took off 4 bases at V and 0 bases at J, with 15 bases between the two ends. The CDR3 runs 16 residues. The germline CDR1 and CDR2 sequences are MDHEN and SYDVKM.

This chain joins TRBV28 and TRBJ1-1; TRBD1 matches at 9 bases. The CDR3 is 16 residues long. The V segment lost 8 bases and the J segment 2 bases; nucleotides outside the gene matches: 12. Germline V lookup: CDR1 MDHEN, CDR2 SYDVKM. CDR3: CASLQPRDRANTEAFF. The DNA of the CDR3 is TGTGCCAGCCTCCAACCCCGGGACAGGGCAAACACTGAAGCTTTCTTT. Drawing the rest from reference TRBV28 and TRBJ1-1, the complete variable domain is DVKVTQSSRYLVKRTGEKVFLECVQDMDHENMFWYRQDPGLGLRLIYFSYDVKMKEKGDIPEGYSVSREKKERFSLILESASTNQTSMYLCASLQPRDRANTEAFFGQGTRLTVV.

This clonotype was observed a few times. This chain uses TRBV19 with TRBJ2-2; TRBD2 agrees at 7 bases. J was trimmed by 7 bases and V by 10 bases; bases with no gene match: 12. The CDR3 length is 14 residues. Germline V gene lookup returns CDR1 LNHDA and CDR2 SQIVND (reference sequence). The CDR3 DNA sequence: TGTGCCACGACTGAGACTAGCTGGGTCGGGGAGCTGTTTTTT. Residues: CATTETSWVGELFF.

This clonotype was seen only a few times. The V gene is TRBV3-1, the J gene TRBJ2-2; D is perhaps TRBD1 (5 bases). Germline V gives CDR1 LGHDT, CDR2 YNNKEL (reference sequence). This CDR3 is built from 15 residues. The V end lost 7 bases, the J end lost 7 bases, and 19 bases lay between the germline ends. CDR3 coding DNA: TGTGCCAGCACCTCAGGGTCTACAAATTACGGGGAGCTGTTTTTT. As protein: CASTSGSTNYGELFF.